Each of the 4 T cell receptor beta chains below was sequenced from the same sample in a study of resident and recirculating memory T cells in vitiligo. Using immunoSEQ multiplex PCR, the repertoire was profiled, and TCRdb retains in-frame clones only, with some absent. The profile shows 70,000 to 95,000 clones, about 92% of them singletons. The specimen sequenced was blood. Receptors were obtained from a male donor with vitiligo.

This rearrangement joins TRBV4-2 to TRBJ1-5; TRBD1 is a possible D gene (5 bases). Germline assignment: CDR1 LGHNA and CDR2 YNFKEQ. Between the trimmed V and J ends, which lost 0 bases and 5 bases, there was a span of 11 bases. The CDR3 runs 15 residues. The CDR3 DNA is TGTGCCAGCAGCCAAGAAAGGATAGGGGATCAGCCCCAGCATTTT. Protein: CASSQERIGDQPQHF.

The chain has TRBV30 and TRBJ1-5; tentative D call: TRBD1 (5 bases). V shed 2 bases and J shed 7 bases, with 12 bases lying between them. Germline V lookup: CDR1 GTSNPN, CDR2 SVGIG (reference sequence). The CDR3 totals 13 residues. Here the CDR3 DNA reads TGTGCCTGGAGTCGGCAGGGAGGACAGCCCCAGCATTTT. Residues: CAWSRQGGQPQHF.

The rearrangement joins TRBV6-1 to TRBJ1-5; D possibly corresponds to TRBD1 (5 bases). In germline, CDR1 is MNHNS, CDR2 SASEGT. This CDR3 is built from 14 residues. Trimming cost V 6 bases and J 0 bases, with 9 bases left between them. DNA for the CDR3: TGTGCCAGCAGGGACATCTATAGCAATCAGCCCCAGCATTTT. Protein product: CASRDIYSNQPQHF.

The rearrangement uses TRBV11-1 and TRBJ2-3, with TRBD1 matching over 10 bases. The V segment lost 3 bases and the J segment 4 bases; nucleotides outside the gene matches: 7. There are 16 residues in the CDR3. Germline V lookup: CDR1 SGHAT, CDR2 FQDESV (reference sequence). The CDR3 DNA follows: TGTGCCAGCAGCTTTCGGACAGGGGGGAGAGCAGATACGCAGTATTTT. Protein product: CASSFRTGGRADTQYF.